This T cell receptor (beta chain) stems from a study of long-term antiretroviral therapy in people with HIV. Germline values: CDR1 PRHDT, CDR2 FYEKMQ (reference sequence). The CDR3 length is 18 residues. V was trimmed by 4 bases and J by 2 bases, leaving 23 bases between them. Sequencing used immunoSEQ v3.0 at survey level. Per sample, sequencing targeted roughly 35,000-50,000 T-cell genomes. Sequencing used immunoSEQ multiplex PCR; TCRdb keeps in-frame clones, though not all of them. The sample has about 17,000 clones, around four fifths seen once. Study-wide results and limits: Diversity went up after ART and still fell short of transplant donor controls. Clonal populations expanded prior to ART predominated within the repertoire at all time points.

In this sample, this clone turned up a few times. Its specificity is not known. Sample: unsorted PBMCs, taken 0.3 years after starting antiretroviral therapy. This TCR was recovered from a young man with HIV. The gene calls are TRBV13 and TRBJ1-2; a possible D gene is TRBD1 (5 bases). As DNA, the CDR3 is TGTGCCAGCAGCTCCTCTAGAGCCCCCCGGGGGAGGAACTATGGCTACACCTTC. Its protein is CASSSSRAPRGRNYGYTF.